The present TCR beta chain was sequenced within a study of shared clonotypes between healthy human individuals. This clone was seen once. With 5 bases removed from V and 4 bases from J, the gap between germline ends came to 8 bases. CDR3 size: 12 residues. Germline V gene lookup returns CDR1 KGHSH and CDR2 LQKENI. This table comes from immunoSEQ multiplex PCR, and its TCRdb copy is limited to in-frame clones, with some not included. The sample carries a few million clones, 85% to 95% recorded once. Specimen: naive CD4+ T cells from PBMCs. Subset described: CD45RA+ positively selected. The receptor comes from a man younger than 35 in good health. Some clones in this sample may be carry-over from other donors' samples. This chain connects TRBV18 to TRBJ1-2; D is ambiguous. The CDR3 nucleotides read TGTGCCAGCTCAGAGGGAAGCTATGGCTACACCTTC. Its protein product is CASSEGSYGYTF.